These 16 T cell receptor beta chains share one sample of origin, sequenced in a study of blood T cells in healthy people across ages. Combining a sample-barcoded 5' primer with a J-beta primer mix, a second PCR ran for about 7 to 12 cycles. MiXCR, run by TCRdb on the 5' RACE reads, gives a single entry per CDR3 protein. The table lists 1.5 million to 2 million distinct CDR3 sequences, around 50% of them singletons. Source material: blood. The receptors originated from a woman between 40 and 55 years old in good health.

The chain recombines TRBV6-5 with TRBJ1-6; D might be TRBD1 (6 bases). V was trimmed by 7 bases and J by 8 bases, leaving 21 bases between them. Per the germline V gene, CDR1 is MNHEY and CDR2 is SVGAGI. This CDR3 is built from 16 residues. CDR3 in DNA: TGTGCCAGCACCGGCGCTCCGACAGGAGGGTATTCACCCCTCCACTTT. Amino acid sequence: CASTGAPTGGYSPLHF.

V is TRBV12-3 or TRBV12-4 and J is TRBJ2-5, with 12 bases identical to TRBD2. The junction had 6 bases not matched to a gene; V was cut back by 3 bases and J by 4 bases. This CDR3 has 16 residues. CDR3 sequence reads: CASSFGLAGGIETQYF. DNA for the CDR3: TGTGCCAGCAGTTTTGGGCTAGCGGGGGGGATAGAGACCCAGTACTTC.

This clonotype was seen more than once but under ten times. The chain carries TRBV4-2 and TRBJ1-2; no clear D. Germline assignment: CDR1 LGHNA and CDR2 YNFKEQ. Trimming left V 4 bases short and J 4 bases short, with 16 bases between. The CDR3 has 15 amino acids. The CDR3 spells CASSPPDVGPYGYTF. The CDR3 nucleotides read TGTGCCAGCAGCCCCCCGGATGTGGGTCCCTATGGCTACACCTTC.

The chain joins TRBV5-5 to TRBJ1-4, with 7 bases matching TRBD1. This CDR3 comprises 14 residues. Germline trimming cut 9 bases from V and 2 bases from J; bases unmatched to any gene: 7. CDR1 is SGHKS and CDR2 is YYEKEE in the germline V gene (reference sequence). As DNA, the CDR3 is TGTGCCACAAAAGGGGGCCCGACTAATGAAAAACTGTTTTTT. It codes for CATKGGPTNEKLFF.

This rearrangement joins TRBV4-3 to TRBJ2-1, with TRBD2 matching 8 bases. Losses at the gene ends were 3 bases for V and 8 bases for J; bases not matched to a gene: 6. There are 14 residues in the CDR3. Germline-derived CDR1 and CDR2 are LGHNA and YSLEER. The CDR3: CASSHGGGPHEQFF. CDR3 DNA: TGCGCCAGCAGCCACGGCGGGGGGCCCCATGAGCAGTTCTTC.

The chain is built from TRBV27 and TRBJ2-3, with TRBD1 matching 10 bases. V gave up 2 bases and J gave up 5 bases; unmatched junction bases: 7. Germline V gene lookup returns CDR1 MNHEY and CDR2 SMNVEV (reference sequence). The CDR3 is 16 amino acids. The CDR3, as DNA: TGTGCCAGCAGTTTAAGACAGGGGGCAGGGGTAGATACGCAGTATTTT. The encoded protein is CASSLRQGAGVDTQYF.

The CDR3 nucleotides are TGTGCCACCAGCGGCGACACAACAGATACGCAGTATTTT. This codes for CATSGDTTDTQYF. The rearrangement uses TRBV15 and TRBJ2-3; no definite D call. Per germline, CDR1 LNHNV and CDR2 YYDKDF (reference sequence). This CDR3 has 13 amino acids. The germline V and J ends were trimmed by 5 bases and 3 bases, with 9 bases remaining between them.

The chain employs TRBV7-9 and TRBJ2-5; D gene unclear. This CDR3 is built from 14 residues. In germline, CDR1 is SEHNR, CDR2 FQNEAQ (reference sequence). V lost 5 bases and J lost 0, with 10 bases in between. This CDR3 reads CASSTQAHQETQYF. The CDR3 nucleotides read TGTGCCAGCAGCACCCAGGCCCACCAAGAGACCCAGTACTTC.

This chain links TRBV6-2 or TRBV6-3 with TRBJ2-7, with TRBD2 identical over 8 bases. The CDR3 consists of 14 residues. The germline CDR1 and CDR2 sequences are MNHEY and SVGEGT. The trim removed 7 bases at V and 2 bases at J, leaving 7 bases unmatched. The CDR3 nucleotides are TGTGCCAGCACTCCACGGGGGGGTCCCTACGAGCAGTACTTC. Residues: CASTPRGGPYEQYF.

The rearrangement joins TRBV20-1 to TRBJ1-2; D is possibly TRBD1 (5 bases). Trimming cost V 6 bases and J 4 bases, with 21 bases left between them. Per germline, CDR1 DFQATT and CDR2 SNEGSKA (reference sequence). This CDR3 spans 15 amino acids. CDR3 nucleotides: TGCAGTGCGCGGGAAATGGGGGGTGAGATCTATGGCTACACCTTC. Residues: CSAREMGGEIYGYTF.

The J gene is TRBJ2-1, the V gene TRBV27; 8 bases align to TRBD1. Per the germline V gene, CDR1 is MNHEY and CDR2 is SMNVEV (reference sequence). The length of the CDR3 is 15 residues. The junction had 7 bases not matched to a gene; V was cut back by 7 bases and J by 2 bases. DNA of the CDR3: TGTGCCAGCAAGTATGCAGGGGGCGCCTACAATGAGCAGTTCTTC. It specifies CASKYAGGAYNEQFF.

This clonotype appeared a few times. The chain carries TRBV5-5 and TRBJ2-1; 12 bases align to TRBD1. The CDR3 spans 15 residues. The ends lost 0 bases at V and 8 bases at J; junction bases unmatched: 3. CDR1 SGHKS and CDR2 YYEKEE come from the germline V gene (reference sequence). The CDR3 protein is CASSLGDRGHDEQFF. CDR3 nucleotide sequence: TGTGCCAGCAGCTTGGGGGACAGGGGGCATGATGAGCAGTTCTTC.

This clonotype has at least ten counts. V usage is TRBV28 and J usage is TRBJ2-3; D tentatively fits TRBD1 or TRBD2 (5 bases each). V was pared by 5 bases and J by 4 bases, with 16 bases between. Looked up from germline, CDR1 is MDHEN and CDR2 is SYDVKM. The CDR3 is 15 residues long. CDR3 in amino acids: CASSPGGGWADTQYF. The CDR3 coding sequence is TGTGCCAGCAGTCCCGGTGGGGGATGGGCAGATACGCAGTATTTT.

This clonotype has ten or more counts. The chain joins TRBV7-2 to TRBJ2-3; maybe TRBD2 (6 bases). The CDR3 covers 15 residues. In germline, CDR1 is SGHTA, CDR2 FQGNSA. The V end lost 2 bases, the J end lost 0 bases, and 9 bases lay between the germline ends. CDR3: CASSLTGVSTDTQYF. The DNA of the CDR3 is TGTGCCAGCAGCTTAACGGGGGTTAGCACAGATACGCAGTATTTT.

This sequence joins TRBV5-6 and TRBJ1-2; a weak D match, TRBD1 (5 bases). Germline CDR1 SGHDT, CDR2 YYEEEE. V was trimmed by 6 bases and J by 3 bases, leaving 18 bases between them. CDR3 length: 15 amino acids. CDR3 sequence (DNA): TGTGCCAGCACACCGGTTGGCACAGGCGACTATGGCTACACCTTC. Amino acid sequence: CASTPVGTGDYGYTF.

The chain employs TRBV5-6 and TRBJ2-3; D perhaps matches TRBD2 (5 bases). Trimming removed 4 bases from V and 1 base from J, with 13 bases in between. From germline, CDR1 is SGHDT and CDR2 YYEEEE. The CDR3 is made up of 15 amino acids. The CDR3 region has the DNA TGTGCCAGCAGCCGCCCGGGCGGGCGCACAGATACGCAGTATTTT. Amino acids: CASSRPGGRTDTQYF.